These T cell receptor beta chains were read from a single sample in a study of post-analysis software for immune sequencing data. TCRdb analysed the PCR reads with MiXCR anew, one entry per CDR3 protein. The repertoire holds 550,000 to 700,000 distinct CDR3 sequences, with roughly 45% as singletons. The sequenced sample consisted of blood. The receptors stem from a girl aged 10-17 years with multiple sclerosis. The CDR3 runs from the conserved cysteine through the conserved F or W. D genes are given only for firm matches. For some rows the clone size is stated as once, few or many, or as a class when expanded; others skip it.

size: once
D: NA
J: TRBJ2-5
V: TRBV9
CDR3: CASSVEGTLRETQYF
DNA: TGTGCCAGCAGCGTAGAGGGGACCCTCCGGGAGACCCAGTACTTC

size: few
D: NA
J: TRBJ2-1
V: TRBV12-5
CDR3: CASGHRTSSYNEQFF
DNA: TGTGCTAGTGGCCACAGGACGAGCTCCTACAATGAGCAGTTCTTC

size: NA
D: NA
J: TRBJ2-1
V: TRBV6-4
CDR3: CASSEFRGASYNEQFF
DNA: TGTGCCAGCAGTGAATTCAGGGGGGCTTCATACAATGAGCAGTTCTTC

size: few
D: NA
J: TRBJ2-1
V: TRBV7-7
CDR3: CASNLGAPPRNNEQFF
DNA: TGTGCTAGCAACTTAGGGGCCCCTCCGAGGAACAATGAGCAGTTCTTC

size: NA
D: NA
J: TRBJ1-2
V: TRBV7-2
CDR3: CASSSTGSSRGYTF
DNA: TGTGCCAGCAGCTCTACAGGGTCCTCACGGGGCTACACCTTC

size: NA
D: TRBD1
J: TRBJ2-7
V: TRBV7-9
CDR3: CASSLYVGQGPYEQYF
DNA: TGTGCCAGCAGCTTATATGTAGGACAGGGCCCCTACGAGCAGTACTTC

size: NA
D: NA
J: TRBJ2-1
V: TRBV5-1
CDR3: CASSLRAHSGEQFF
DNA: TGCGCCAGCAGCCTCCGGGCCCATAGCGGTGAGCAGTTCTTC

size: NA
D: NA
J: TRBJ1-2
V: TRBV12-3/TRBV12-4
CDR3: CASSGVLTNYGYTF
DNA: TGTGCCAGCAGCGGCGTCCTGACCAACTATGGCTACACCTTC

size: NA
D: NA
J: TRBJ1-5
V: TRBV12-3/TRBV12-4
CDR3: CASSPGHQRNQPQHF
DNA: TGTGCCAGCAGCCCGGGACACCAACGCAATCAGCCCCAGCATTTT

size: few
D: NA
J: TRBJ2-3
V: TRBV6-5
CDR3: CASYHRRAGTDTQYF
DNA: TGTGCCAGCTACCACCGGAGGGCGGGCACAGATACGCAGTATTTT